Detailed here is one T cell receptor beta chain. Germline and junction disagree at one end, which may indicate a read error. Germline CDR1 GTSNPN, CDR2 SVGIG (reference sequence). The CDR3 has 17 residues. This specimen comes from a study of blood T cells in healthy people across ages. A sample-barcoded 5' primer and a J-beta primer mix were used in a second PCR of roughly 6 to 11 cycles. Every individual sample yielded 2.5 million or more paired-end reads (each containing CDR3). One entry per CDR3 protein, called by TCRdb with MiXCR from the 5' RACE reads. The sample contains some 1.5 million distinct CDR3 sequences, 28% of which appear only once. Individuals who donated were healthy Caucasians from Russia aged about 6 to 100. Per-sample PBMC isolation yielded at least 7 million cells.

Sequencing used blood. The source of this sequence is a woman between 25 and 40 years old in good health. The chain combines TRBV30 with TRBJ2-1; 12 nucleotides line up with TRBD2. The CDR3 spells CAWSGLAGEGAYNERFF. As DNA, the CDR3 is TGTGCCTGGAGTGGACTAGCGGGAGAGGGGGCCTACAATGAGCGGTTCTTC.